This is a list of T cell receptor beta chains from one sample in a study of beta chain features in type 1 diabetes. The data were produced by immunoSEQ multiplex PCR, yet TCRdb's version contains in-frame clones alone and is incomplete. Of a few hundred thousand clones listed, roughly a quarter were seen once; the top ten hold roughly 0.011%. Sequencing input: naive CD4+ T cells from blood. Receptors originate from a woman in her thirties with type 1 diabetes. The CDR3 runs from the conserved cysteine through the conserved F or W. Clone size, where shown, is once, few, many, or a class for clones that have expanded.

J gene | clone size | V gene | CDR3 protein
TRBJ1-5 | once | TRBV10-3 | CAISRENQPQHF
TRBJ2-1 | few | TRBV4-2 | CASTRWTTTNNEQFF
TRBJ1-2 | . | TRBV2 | CASSPGGYGYTF
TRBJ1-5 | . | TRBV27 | CASQEGSSNQPQHF
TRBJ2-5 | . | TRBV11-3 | CASSLLESETQYF
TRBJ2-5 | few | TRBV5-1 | CASSLEPQSGRRGETQYF
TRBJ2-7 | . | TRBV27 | CASSRITGILYEQYF
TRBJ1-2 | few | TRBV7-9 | CASNPTGDADYGYTF
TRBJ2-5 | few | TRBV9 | CASSVGSLGAETQYF
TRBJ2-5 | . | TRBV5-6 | CASSPHRGETQYF
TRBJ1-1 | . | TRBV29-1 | CSVVSPLAAEAFF